What follows are 5 T cell receptor beta chains derived from one specimen sequenced in a study of T cells in Graves' hyperthyroidism and ophthalmopathy. RNA transcripts gave rise to amplified TCR beta CDR3 regions. Initially, a first-round RT-PCR of the TCR CDR3 employed the HTBI primer set. MiXCR was run by TCRdb on the multiplex PCR reads, yielding one entry per CDR3 protein. Here the sample spans roughly 660,000 distinct CDR3 sequences, about 18% being singletons. The sample was blood. These receptors all stem from a man aged 45-60 years with Graves' hyperthyroidism.

This clonotype was seen repeatedly, ten times or more. The chain recombines TRBV10-3 with TRBJ1-6, with TRBD1 matching over 8 bases. CDR1 and CDR2 from the germline V gene are ENHRY and SYGVKD. V gave up 2 bases and J gave up 8 bases; unmatched junction bases: 5. The CDR3 is made up of 15 amino acids. The CDR3 nucleotides read TGTGCCATCAGTGAGGGGGGGACAGGCGATTCACCCCTCCACTTT. Its translation: CAISEGGTGDSPLHF.

The chain combines TRBV20-1 with TRBJ2-3; unclear D gene. The germline gives CDR1 DFQATT, CDR2 SNEGSKA (reference sequence). This CDR3 has 14 residues. The V end was cut by 1 base, the J end by 5 bases, with 13 bases between. CDR3 protein: CSARVPLDVDTQYF. Here the CDR3 DNA reads TGCAGTGCTAGAGTCCCCTTAGACGTAGATACGCAGTATTTT.

This clonotype was recorded a few times. The CDR3 region has the DNA TGCAGCGTTGAAAGAGGGGACAGTATCACTGAAGCTTTCTTT. Translated: CSVERGDSITEAFF. This chain links TRBV29-1 with TRBJ1-1; 7 nucleotides match TRBD1. In germline, CDR1 is SQVTM, CDR2 ANQGSEA. V shed 2 bases and J 4 bases; nucleotides not matched to a gene: 7. CDR3 length: 14 residues.

The CDR3 spells CASSHSRGGEQFF. CDR3 in DNA: TGTGCCAGCAGCCACAGCCGTGGCGGTGAGCAGTTCTTC. This sequence joins TRBV3-1 and TRBJ2-1, with D unresolved. V lost 3 bases, J lost 9 bases, and 12 bases lay in between. This CDR3 is built from 13 residues. Germline CDR1 and CDR2: LGHDT and YNNKEL (reference sequence).

Ten or more counts support this clonotype. The chain employs TRBV18 and TRBJ2-5; tentative D call: TRBD1 (6 bases). The CDR3 runs to 14 residues. Deletions cut 0 bases from V and 5 bases from J, with 10 bases between. CDR1 is KGHSH, CDR2 LQKENI, per germline. The CDR3 region has the DNA TGTGCCAGCTCACCACCAAACAGGGATGAGACCCAGTACTTC. Translated, it gives CASSPPNRDETQYF.